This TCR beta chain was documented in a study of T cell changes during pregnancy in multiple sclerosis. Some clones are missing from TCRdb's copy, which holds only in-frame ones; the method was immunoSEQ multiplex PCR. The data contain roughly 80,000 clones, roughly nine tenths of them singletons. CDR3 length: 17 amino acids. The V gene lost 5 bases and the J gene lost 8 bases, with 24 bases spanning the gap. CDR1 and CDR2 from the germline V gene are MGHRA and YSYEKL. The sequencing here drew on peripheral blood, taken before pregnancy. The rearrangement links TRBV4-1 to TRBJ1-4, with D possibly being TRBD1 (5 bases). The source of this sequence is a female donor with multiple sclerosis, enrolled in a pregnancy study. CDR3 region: CASSSTVGWGGGEKLFF. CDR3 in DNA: TGCGCCAGCAGCTCGACAGTTGGGTGGGGCGGGGGGGAAAAACTGTTTTTT.